The 24 T cell receptor beta chains below come from one sample, sequenced in a study of beta chain features in type 1 diabetes. Study-level points and caveats: Moderate yet significant TCRB CDR3 shortening was seen in Type 1 diabetes patients in all four CD4+ subsets.

No cognate antigen is known for these TCRs. Reverse transcribing all isolated RNA meant expressed TCRB transcripts were sequenced. The assay was immunoSEQ multiplex PCR, and TCRdb's table has in-frame clones only and misses some. The data contain some 330,000 clones, 10% to 15% of them seen just once; the ten biggest clones take up 0.0095% to 0.013%. Sequencing was done on a sample of naive CD4+ T cells from blood. All receptors derive from a woman under 30 with type 1 diabetes.

This clone has just a few counts. The chain is built from TRBV18 and TRBJ2-5; D gene ambiguous. The V and J ends lost 6 bases and 4 bases respectively, with 12 bases between them. CDR1 KGHSH and CDR2 LQKENI come from the germline V gene. The CDR3 length is 13 residues. This chain's CDR3 is CASSPQAGETQYF. The CDR3 DNA is TGTGCCAGCTCCCCCCAGGCCGGAGAGACCCAGTACTTC.

This clone has just a few counts. This chain connects TRBV4-2 to TRBJ1-1; D remains ambiguous. This CDR3 has 15 amino acids. V lost 5 bases to trimming and J lost 1 base, with 14 bases between them. In germline, CDR1 is LGHNA, CDR2 YNFKEQ. The CDR3 loop is CASSTLERRNTEAFF. In nucleotides, the CDR3 is TGTGCCAGCAGCACTCTGGAGCGGAGGAACACTGAAGCTTTCTTT.

V gene TRBV7-9 combines with J gene TRBJ2-5; the D is unclear. There are 13 residues in the CDR3. Trimming stripped 2 bases from V and 2 bases from J, with 6 bases between. The germline V gene has CDR1 SEHNR and CDR2 FQNEAQ (reference sequence). The CDR3 DNA reads as TGTGCCAGCAGCTTAATGGAGCAAGAGACCCAGTACTTC. Translating it yields CASSLMEQETQYF. Variable domain in full (rest from reference TRBV7-9 and TRBJ2-5): DTGVSQNPRHKITKRGQNVTFRCDPISEHNRLYWYRQTLGQGPEFLTYFQNEAQLEKSRLLSDRFSAERPKGSFSTLEIQRTEQGDSAMYLCASSLMEQETQYFGPGTRLLVL.

The rearrangement joins TRBV11-2 to TRBJ2-1; D gene unclear. The CDR3 extends over 15 amino acids. Germline CDR1 and CDR2: SGHAT and FQNNGV. The V end was cut by 0 bases, the J end by 13 bases, with 19 bases between. In nucleotides, the CDR3 is TGTGCCAGCAGCTTAGATATGAGCCTAATACGAGTCCAGTTCTTC. Residues: CASSLDMSLIRVQFF.

This clone occurred a few times. V gene TRBV27 combines with J gene TRBJ1-4; D gene ambiguous. V dropped 6 bases and J dropped 7 bases, with 9 bases sitting between them. The germline V gene has CDR1 MNHEY and CDR2 SMNVEV (reference sequence). There are 12 residues in the CDR3. The DNA of the CDR3 is TGTGCCAGCAGCCCCCGGGGTGAAAAACTGTTTTTT. Translated, it gives CASSPRGEKLFF.

This clone was seen more than once but under ten times. This sequence joins TRBV4-3 and TRBJ2-1, with 11 bases fitting TRBD2. The germline gives CDR1 LGHNA, CDR2 YSLEER. Losses at the gene ends were 0 bases for V and 15 bases for J; bases not matched to a gene: 13. The CDR3 consists of 16 residues. The CDR3 sequence is CASSQERLAGGTVSFF. The CDR3 region has the DNA TGCGCCAGCAGCCAAGAAAGGCTAGCGGGGGGCACCGTATCGTTCTTC.

This chain links TRBV9 with TRBJ1-1; D not resolved. Germline V lookup: CDR1 SGDLS, CDR2 YYNGEE. With 0 bases removed from V and 1 base from J, the gap between germline ends came to 4 bases. The CDR3 spans 13 residues. The CDR3: CASSVDTNTEAFF. The CDR3 bases are TGTGCCAGCAGCGTAGACACGAACACTGAAGCTTTCTTT.

The rearrangement uses TRBV14 and TRBJ1-2, with 9 bases lining up with TRBD1. The germline V gene encodes CDR1 SGHDN and CDR2 FVKESK. V lost 3 bases and J lost 3; bases outside the gene matches: 2. This CDR3 is 14 amino acids long. DNA of the CDR3: TGTGCCAGCAGCCAGCGGACAGGGGACTATGGCTACACCTTC. It codes for CASSQRTGDYGYTF.

As for this clone: Other DNA sequences within the sample encode an identical CDR3. The chain carries TRBV9 and TRBJ1-2; D remains unclear. Trimming stripped 0 bases from V and 0 bases from J, with 9 bases between. The CDR3 loop spans 15 amino acids. Germline-derived CDR1 and CDR2 are SGDLS and YYNGEE. The CDR3 nucleotides read TGTGCCAGCAGCGTAGGACAAGGCACTAACTATGGCTACACCTTC. This sequence encodes CASSVGQGTNYGYTF.

The chain couples TRBV28 to TRBJ1-2; TRBD1 matches 7 bases. Germline lookup yields CDR1 MDHEN and CDR2 SYDVKM. V trimming: 6 bases; J trimming: 2 bases; junction bases outside the gene matches: 3. The CDR3 has 13 amino acids. The CDR3 reads CASSWDRNYGYTF. CDR3 nucleotides: TGTGCCAGCAGCTGGGACAGAAACTATGGCTACACCTTC.

This clone was observed a handful of times. The genes are TRBV5-1 and TRBJ1-5; weak D call: TRBD1 (6 bases). The V end was cut by 4 bases, the J end by 6 bases, with 14 bases between. Germline V lookup: CDR1 SGHRS, CDR2 YFSETQ. CDR3 size: 14 residues. The CDR3 nucleotides are TGCGCCAGCAGCCCCGGACAGATAGGTCAGCCCCAGCATTTT. Amino acid sequence: CASSPGQIGQPQHF.

V usage is TRBV23-1 and J usage is TRBJ1-6; D possibly corresponds to TRBD1 (5 bases). TRBV23-1 is an open reading frame, and its role is uncertain. This CDR3 region has 16 residues. The DNA for the CDR3 is TGCGTCCCAGCCCCAGACCGGGGGGGTGATAATTCACCCCTCCACTTT. It is translated as CVPAPDRGGDNSPLHF.

This clone was observed a few times. The CDR3 region is CASSRPTGGEQYF. Here the CDR3 DNA reads TGTGCCAGCAGCAGACCGACAGGGGGCGAGCAGTACTTC. The V gene is TRBV7-2, the J gene TRBJ2-7; 9 positions agree with TRBD1. The ends lost 5 bases at V and 6 bases at J; junction bases unmatched: 5. Germline V gives CDR1 SGHTA, CDR2 FQGNSA. CDR3 size: 13 residues.

Concerning this clone itself: The sample contains more than one DNA sequence encoding this CDR3. This chain uses TRBV18 with TRBJ2-7; 9 bases map to TRBD2. V dropped 2 bases and J dropped 4; count of bases not matched to a gene: 0. The CDR3 is made up of 13 amino acids. The germline gives CDR1 KGHSH, CDR2 LQKENI. CDR3 amino acids: CASSPGLAYEQYF. CDR3 bases: TGTGCCAGCTCACCAGGACTAGCGTACGAGCAGTACTTC.

As DNA, the CDR3 is TGTGCCATCAGCCGGGCTTCGGGGTACGACGAGCAGTACTTC. It yields the protein CAISRASGYDEQYF. The rearrangement joins TRBV10-3 to TRBJ2-7; D is possibly TRBD2 (5 bases). V shed 6 bases and J shed 5 bases, with 17 bases lying between them. From germline, CDR1 is ENHRY and CDR2 SYGVKD. The CDR3 spans 14 residues.

This clone showed up just a few times. CDR3 in amino acids: CASSLDFTNTGELFF. CDR3 nucleotides: TGTGCCAGCAGCTTAGATTTTACGAACACCGGGGAGCTGTTTTTT. The chain has TRBV11-2 and TRBJ2-2; D ambiguous. The CDR3 spans 15 residues. CDR1 is SGHAT and CDR2 is FQNNGV in the germline V gene. Trimming shortened V by 0 bases and J by 0 bases, and 5 bases separated the two germline ends.

The sample holds a few counts of this clone. This chain links TRBV5-4 with TRBJ2-5; 8 nucleotides line up with TRBD2. Germline values: CDR1 SGHNT, CDR2 YYREEE (reference sequence). J gave up 2 bases and V 1 base, and 4 bases lay outside the gene matches. CDR3 length: 15 residues. The CDR3 coding sequence is TGTGCCAGCAGCTTGCCTAGCGGGTTACAAGAGACCCAGTACTTC. It specifies CASSLPSGLQETQYF.

The chain recombines TRBV15 with TRBJ2-2, with a weak D call TRBD1 (6 bases). The CDR3 is 15 amino acids. V lost 5 bases, J lost 1 base, and 11 bases lay in between. Looked up from germline, CDR1 is LNHNV and CDR2 is YYDKDF (reference sequence). DNA of the CDR3: TGTGCCACCAGCCCAGGCAGGGGGAACACCGGGGAGCTGTTTTTT. As protein: CATSPGRGNTGELFF.

The gene calls are TRBV11-3 and TRBJ1-3; a possible D gene is TRBD1 (6 bases). Trimming removed 2 bases from V and 6 bases from J, with 14 bases in between. The CDR3 spans 15 residues. Germline V CDR1 and CDR2: SGHNT, YENEEA. This CDR3 is CASSLWRGRENTIYF. DNA of the CDR3: TGTGCCAGCAGCTTATGGCGGGGGCGCGAAAACACCATATATTTT.

There are a few counts of this clone. This chain uses TRBV7-2 with TRBJ2-7; 7 positions match TRBD1. V dropped 7 bases and J dropped 3; count of bases not matched to a gene: 12. Germline V gene lookup returns CDR1 SGHTA and CDR2 FQGNSA. The CDR3 covers 15 residues. CDR3 DNA sequence: TGTGCCAGCACCTATTCAGGGGGTCCCGACTACGAGCAGTACTTC. Residues: CASTYSGGPDYEQYF.

In its sample, this clone was seen a few times. The chain combines TRBV15 with TRBJ2-1; tentatively, D is TRBD2 (5 bases). Deletions cut 3 bases from V and 9 bases from J, with 21 bases between. The CDR3 extends over 16 amino acids. CDR1 is LNHNV, CDR2 YYDKDF, per germline (reference sequence). CDR3 in amino acids: CATSRGNRDLIFEQFF. CDR3 sequence (DNA): TGTGCCACCAGCAGGGGCAACCGGGATTTGATATTTGAGCAGTTCTTC. The variable domain in full, with the rest retrieved from reference TRBV15 and TRBJ2-1, is DAMVIQNPRYQVTQFGKPVTLSCSQTLNHNVMYWYQQKSSQAPKLLFHYYDKDFNNEADTPDNFQSRRPNTSFCFLDIRSPGLGDTAMYLCATSRGNRDLIFEQFFGPGTRLTVL.

This clone was observed a handful of times. The rearrangement links TRBV11-2 to TRBJ1-2; D not resolved. Germline V gene data show CDR1 as SGHAT and CDR2 as FQNNGV. With 7 bases removed from V and 3 bases from J, the gap between germline ends came to 18 bases. The CDR3 spans 15 residues. In DNA form, the CDR3 reads TGTGCCAGCATAGCTGTGGAGGGCGGTGACTATGGCTACACCTTC. Translating it yields CASIAVEGGDYGYTF. Drawing the rest from reference TRBV11-2 and TRBJ1-2, the complete variable domain is EAGVAQSPRYKIIEKRQSVAFWCNPISGHATLYWYQQILGQGPKLLIQFQNNGVVDDSQLPKDRFSAERLKGVDSTLKIQPAKLEDSAVYLCASIAVEGGDYGYTFGSGTRLTVV.

This chain uses TRBV25-1 with TRBJ1-1, with no clear D. V was clipped by 7 bases and J by 0 bases, with 9 bases between them. The CDR3 totals 13 residues. Germline assignment: CDR1 MGHDK and CDR2 SYGVNS. The CDR3 region has the DNA TGTGCCAGCACACGGGGTTTGAACACTGAAGCTTTCTTT. Its protein product is CASTRGLNTEAFF. Combining the CDR3 with reference TRBV25-1 and TRBJ1-1 gives the whole variable domain EADIYQTPRYLVIGTGKKITLECSQTMGHDKMYWYQQDPGMELHLIHYSYGVNSTEKGDLSSESTVSRIRTEHFPLTLESARPSHTSQYLCASTRGLNTEAFFGQGTRLTVV.

This clone was detected only a few times. V gene TRBV9 combines with J gene TRBJ2-7; 12 positions agree with TRBD1. The CDR3 contains 16 residues. V trimming: 4 bases; J trimming: 7 bases; junction bases outside the gene matches: 12. CDR1 and CDR2 from the germline V gene are SGDLS and YYNGEE. CDR3 residues: CASSPEWDRGLVEQYF. DNA of the CDR3: TGTGCCAGCAGCCCCGAATGGGACAGGGGGCTGGTTGAGCAGTACTTC.